Listed here are 13 T cell receptor beta chains from one sample, sequenced in a study of T cell responses to AZD1222 COVID-19 vaccine. Profiling relied on immunoSEQ multiplex PCR, and the TCRdb table lists in-frame clones only, not all of them. The sample lists about 160,000 clones, 94% occurring once. This sample comprised peripheral blood, obtained on day 0 of AZD1222 vaccination. These TCRs come from an adult in good health.

This clone was observed once. The chain is built from TRBV5-1 and TRBJ2-2, with D possibly TRBD2 on 6 matching bases. V was clipped by 2 bases and J by 1 base, with 12 bases between them. The CDR3 sequence is 16 residues long. Germline assignment: CDR1 SGHRS and CDR2 YFSETQ. Here the CDR3 DNA reads TGCGCCAGCAGCTTAGGGACTCGAAAGAACACCGGGGAGCTGTTTTTT. Residues: CASSLGTRKNTGELFF.

V usage is TRBV12-5 and J usage is TRBJ1-1; D may be TRBD1 (5 bases). Germline V gene data show CDR1 as LGHNT and CDR2 as FRNRAP. Trimming removed 2 bases from V and 5 bases from J, with 15 bases in between. The CDR3 spans 15 residues. CDR3 loop: CASGLMRGGMTEAFF. CDR3 coding DNA: TGTGCTAGTGGTTTGATGAGGGGTGGGATGACTGAAGCTTTCTTT. Variable domain in full (rest from reference TRBV12-5 and TRBJ1-1): DARVTQTPRHKVTEMGQEVTMRCQPILGHNTVFWYRQTMMQGLELLAYFRNRAPLDDSGMPKDRFSAEMPDATLATLKIQPSEPRDSAVYFCASGLMRGGMTEAFFGQGTRLTVV.

The chain has TRBV27 and TRBJ2-5; a weak D match, TRBD1 (6 bases). The CDR3 loop spans 15 amino acids. Trimming stripped 5 bases from V and 4 bases from J, with 17 bases between. CDR1 and CDR2 from the germline V gene are MNHEY and SMNVEV (reference sequence). DNA for the CDR3: TGTGCCAGCAGTCCCTCACAGGGTCACCGAGAGACCCAGTACTTC. Its translation: CASSPSQGHRETQYF.

The chain couples TRBV6-5 to TRBJ2-3; 8 nucleotides agree with TRBD2. The V gene end was trimmed by 6 bases and the J gene end by 4 bases; junction bases not matched to a gene: 3. Looked up from germline, CDR1 is MNHEY and CDR2 is SVGAGI. This CDR3 is built from 13 residues. CDR3 DNA sequence: TGTGCCAGCAGGGGACTAGAGTCAGATACGCAGTATTTT. Protein sequence: CASRGLESDTQYF.

CDR3 coding DNA: TGTGCCAGCAGTGGCTCCTGGGACAAGAACACCGGGGAGCTGTTTTTT. The encoded protein is CASSGSWDKNTGELFF. V usage is TRBV2 and J usage is TRBJ2-2; maybe TRBD1 (6 bases). This CDR3 has 16 residues. Trimming took off 4 bases at V and 1 base at J, with 13 bases between the two ends. Germline V gives CDR1 SNHLY, CDR2 FYNNEI.

This clone was counted a few times. This chain connects TRBV3-1 (or the pseudogene TRBV3-2) to TRBJ1-2; TRBD1 might be the D (5 bases). Trimming pared 6 bases from V and 7 bases from J, leaving 15 bases between. Germline V CDR1 and CDR2: LGHDT, YNNKEL (reference sequence). The CDR3 has 13 residues. The CDR3 protein is CASSLQGLAGYTF. The CDR3 DNA sequence: TGTGCCAGCAGTCTCCAGGGTCTTGCTGGCTACACCTTC.

V and J are TRBV5-6 and TRBJ1-2; 12 nucleotides align to TRBD1. Germline values: CDR1 SGHDT, CDR2 YYEEEE. The CDR3 sequence is 13 residues long. V dropped 3 bases and J dropped 7; count of bases not matched to a gene: 1. CDR3 loop: CASSWDRGLGYTF. CDR3 nucleotides: TGTGCCAGCAGCTGGGACAGGGGGCTTGGCTACACCTTC.

The V gene is TRBV15, the J gene TRBJ1-1; D not resolved. CDR1 and CDR2 (germline): LNHNV, YYDKDF (reference sequence). With 0 bases removed from V and 3 bases from J, the gap between germline ends came to 8 bases. The CDR3 totals 14 residues. CDR3 nucleotide sequence: TGTGCCACCAGCAGAGATCCCGGGGACACTGAAGCTTTCTTT. This encodes CATSRDPGDTEAFF.

V usage is TRBV7-2 and J usage is TRBJ1-1; D is unresolved. The germline V gene has CDR1 SGHTA and CDR2 FQGNSA. V was shortened by 1 base and J by 6 bases, with 12 bases between the two germline ends. The CDR3 length is 14 residues. CDR3 amino acids: CASSLGSTESEAFF. CDR3 bases: TGTGCCAGCAGCTTAGGGTCGACGGAGTCTGAAGCTTTCTTT.

The chain uses TRBV5-1 and TRBJ1-5; possibly TRBD1 for D (6 bases). V lost 4 bases and J 4 bases, leaving 9 bases between the germline ends. The CDR3 consists of 13 residues. Per germline, CDR1 SGHRS and CDR2 YFSETQ. This chain's CDR3 is CASSRDRNQPQHF. The CDR3 region has the DNA TGCGCCAGCAGCCGCGACAGGAATCAGCCCCAGCATTTT.

This chain connects TRBV3-1 (or the pseudogene TRBV3-2) to TRBJ1-1; 7 bases are shared with TRBD1. Looked up from germline, CDR1 is LGHDT and CDR2 is YNNKEL (reference sequence). V dropped 5 bases and J dropped 1; count of bases not matched to a gene: 4. This CDR3 spans 14 amino acids. CDR3 residues: CASSSRTGNTEAFF. The CDR3 DNA sequence: TGTGCCAGCAGCTCAAGGACAGGGAACACTGAAGCTTTCTTT.

The rearrangement links TRBV19 to TRBJ1-4; D possibly corresponds to TRBD1 (5 bases). Germline CDR1 reads LNHDA; CDR2 reads SQIVND (reference sequence). Trimming cost V 4 bases and J 5 bases, with 11 bases left between them. The CDR3 length is 14 residues. In DNA form, the CDR3 reads TGTGCCAGTAGTAGTCTGGGGCGGAATGAAAAACTGTTTTTT. Protein product: CASSSLGRNEKLFF.

The chain carries TRBV6-2 or TRBV6-3 and TRBJ2-5; D perhaps matches TRBD2 (5 bases). The V end was cut by 0 bases, the J end by 2 bases, with 10 bases between. The CDR3 sequence is 15 residues long. Germline V gene data show CDR1 as MNHEY and CDR2 as SVGEGT. The CDR3 DNA sequence: TGTGCCAGCAGTTACTCGGGAGCGGCTCAAGAGACCCAGTACTTC. Translating it yields CASSYSGAAQETQYF.